One sample yielded the 18 T cell receptor beta chains listed below, sequenced in a study of patients and donors after allogeneic stem cell transplantation. MiXCR, run by TCRdb on the RT-PCR reads, gives a single entry per CDR3 protein. Among roughly 960,000 distinct CDR3 sequences listed, 18% were seen once. Specimen: blood, either unsorted or a sorted T cell fraction (not recorded which). The receptors here all came from a human donor who was either an allogeneic HSCT recipient or a stem cell or donor lymphocyte infusion donor (not recorded which). It is not recorded whose cells these are; they may come from a transplant donor.

The chain recombines TRBV27 with TRBJ2-7, with TRBD1 matching 10 bases. The germline V gene encodes CDR1 MNHEY and CDR2 SMNVEV (reference sequence). The CDR3 has 20 amino acids. V lost 0 bases, J lost 6 bases, and 20 bases stayed unmatched. The DNA of the CDR3 is TGTGCCAGCAGTTTATCGGGTGACAGGGGGCGACTCCCCCTCTCGGTCGAGCAGTACTTC. Translating it yields CASSLSGDRGRLPLSVEQYF.

In its sample, this clonotype was seen a few times. The chain joins TRBV20-1 to TRBJ2-3; 8 bases are a match to TRBD2. Germline V gives CDR1 DFQATT, CDR2 SNEGSKA (reference sequence). V shed 3 bases and J 2 bases; nucleotides not matched to a gene: 16. The CDR3 totals 18 residues. CDR3 sequence reads: CSARGSPLAVQHTDTQYF. CDR3 nucleotide sequence: TGCAGTGCTAGGGGGTCCCCACTAGCGGTACAACACACAGATACGCAGTATTTT.

This clonotype was found many times. The rearrangement uses TRBV5-5 and TRBJ2-1, with 8 nucleotides matching TRBD2. V was clipped by 7 bases and J by 6 bases; unmatched bases: 15. CDR1 and CDR2 (germline): SGHKS, YYEKEE (reference sequence). CDR3 size: 16 residues. The CDR3: CASQSLGAGAGNEQFF. CDR3 coding DNA: TGTGCCAGCCAGAGTCTAGGAGCGGGAGCCGGCAATGAGCAGTTCTTC.

V usage is TRBV5-1 and J usage is TRBJ2-1, with D unclear. Trimming left V 5 bases short and J 9 bases short, with 12 bases between. The CDR3 has 12 residues. Germline CDR1 reads SGHRS; CDR2 reads YFSETQ. The CDR3 is CASSLGNGEQFF. The CDR3 bases are TGCGCCAGCAGTCTAGGAAATGGTGAGCAGTTCTTC. Variable domain in full (rest from reference TRBV5-1 and TRBJ2-1): KAGVTQTPRYLIKTRGQQVTLSCSPISGHRSVSWYQQTPGQGLQFLFEYFSETQRNKGNFPGRFSGRQFSNSRSEMNVSTLELGDSALYLCASSLGNGEQFFGPGTRLTVL.

This chain connects TRBV18 to TRBJ1-4; D unresolved. The CDR3 covers 13 residues. Germline V gene lookup returns CDR1 KGHSH and CDR2 LQKENI. Trimming removed 2 bases from V and 5 bases from J, with 6 bases in between. The CDR3 coding sequence is TGTGCCAGCTCACCAAGGGAAAATGAAAAACTGTTTTTT. It encodes CASSPRENEKLFF.

The rearrangement uses TRBV12-3 or TRBV12-4 and TRBJ1-3; D is uncertain. V dropped 3 bases and J dropped 0 bases, with 9 bases sitting between them. CDR3 length: 15 residues. The CDR3 loop is CASSLKGYSGNTIYF. Here the CDR3 DNA reads TGTGCCAGCAGTTTGAAAGGGTACTCTGGAAACACCATATATTTT.

This clonotype was recorded at least ten times. One end of the junction varies from germline; a read error may be responsible. The chain carries TRBV5-1 and TRBJ1-1; 10 positions agree with TRBD1. The CDR3 loop spans 14 amino acids. Germline V CDR1 and CDR2: SGHRS, YFSETQ. The CDR3 region is CASSPGQGITEAFF. In DNA, the CDR3 is TGTGCCAGCAGCCCGGGACAGGGGATCACTGAAGCTTTCTTT.

This clonotype has more than one count but fewer than ten. One end of the junction varies from germline; a read error may be responsible. The chain couples TRBV7-9 to TRBJ1-5, with D maybe TRBD1 (5 bases). Germline CDR1 reads SEHNR; CDR2 reads FQNEAQ (reference sequence). The CDR3 loop spans 14 amino acids. As DNA, the CDR3 is TGTGCCAGCAGCCCCGGGACGCACAATCAGCCCCAACATTTT. Translation: CASSPGTHNQPQHF.

Only a few counts were recorded for this clonotype. This chain links TRBV7-8 with TRBJ1-3; D unresolved. Germline CDR1 and CDR2: SGHVS and FQNEAQ. The V end was cut by 0 bases, the J end by 10 bases, with 10 bases between. This CDR3 has 13 residues. The CDR3 sequence is CASSLARYRTIYF. For the CDR3, the DNA is TGTGCCAGCAGCTTAGCGCGTTATCGGACCATATATTTT.

CDR3 region: CAWSGLAGSAGQYF. The CDR3 nucleotides are TGTGCCTGGAGTGGACTAGCGGGATCTGCCGGGCAGTACTTC. This rearrangement joins TRBV30 to TRBJ2-7; 11 nucleotides match TRBD2. Trimming cost V 1 base and J 9 bases; bases outside gene matches: 8. The CDR3 length is 14 residues. Germline V lookup: CDR1 GTSNPN, CDR2 SVGIG (reference sequence).

This clonotype was seen a handful of times. This chain links TRBV18 with TRBJ2-3, with D possibly matching TRBD1 (7 bases). The germline V gene encodes CDR1 KGHSH and CDR2 LQKENI. The CDR3 totals 13 residues. The V end was cut by 3 bases, the J end by 4 bases, with 8 bases between. CDR3 coding DNA: TGTGCCAGCTCACCCAGGGGGGCAGATACGCAGTATTTT. Translating it yields CASSPRGADTQYF.

The chain is built from TRBV6-1 and TRBJ2-2; D is undetermined. The CDR3 spans 16 residues. Germline-derived CDR1 and CDR2 are MNHNS and SASEGT. V was cut by 7 bases and J by 1 base, with 16 bases left in between. The CDR3, as DNA: TGTGCCAGCACCCCCCAGGTACAGATGAACACCGGGGAGCTGTTTTTT. As protein: CASTPQVQMNTGELFF.

The chain couples TRBV6-5 to TRBJ2-1; 11 nucleotides match TRBD2. This CDR3 spans 17 amino acids. CDR1 is MNHEY, CDR2 SVGAGI, per germline. J lost 6 bases, V lost 2 bases, and 9 bases had no gene match. This CDR3 reads CASSYEPLAGGSNEQFF. Here the CDR3 DNA reads TGTGCCAGCAGTTACGAACCCCTAGCGGGAGGTAGCAATGAGCAGTTCTTC.

This clonotype was detected many times. The CDR3 spells CASSQDRAGGSYEQYF. The CDR3 nucleotides read TGCGCCAGCAGCCAAGATCGCGCGGGAGGTAGCTACGAGCAGTACTTC. This chain uses TRBV4-1 with TRBJ2-7; 8 nucleotides match TRBD2. The CDR3 is made up of 16 amino acids. The J segment lost 3 bases and the V segment lost 0 bases, leaving 7 bases of the junction unmatched. CDR1 MGHRA and CDR2 YSYEKL come from the germline V gene.

This clonotype was seen just once. The rearrangement joins TRBV6-5 to TRBJ1-1; D call uncertain. The V gene lost 0 bases and the J gene lost 3 bases, with 8 bases spanning the gap. This CDR3 spans 14 amino acids. The germline CDR1 and CDR2 sequences are MNHEY and SVGAGI. The CDR3 region is CASSYSDLDTEAFF. The CDR3, as DNA: TGTGCCAGCAGTTACTCGGATTTAGACACTGAAGCTTTCTTT.

J is TRBJ1-1 and V is TRBV6-1; tentatively, D is TRBD1 (5 bases). The CDR3 covers 13 residues. Germline lookup yields CDR1 MNHNS and CDR2 SASEGT. V was cut by 7 bases and J by 6 bases, with 15 bases left in between. The CDR3 DNA follows: TGTGCCAGCACCCAGGGTAGGGCCTCTGAAGCTTTCTTT. Translation gives CASTQGRASEAFF.

This clonotype showed up just a few times. This rearrangement joins TRBV5-6 to TRBJ2-3, with TRBD1 matching 7 bases. V dropped 3 bases and J dropped 5; count of bases not matched to a gene: 9. Germline lookup yields CDR1 SGHDT and CDR2 YYEEEE. This CDR3 has 15 amino acids. Here the CDR3 DNA reads TGTGCCAGCAGCTCCCCGAGAGGGGGCGAAGATACGCAGTATTTT. This translates into CASSSPRGGEDTQYF.

This clonotype was seen at least ten times. The V call is TRBV12-3 or TRBV12-4, the J call TRBJ2-1; no clear D. The CDR3 has 11 residues. Trimming stripped 5 bases from V and 8 bases from J, with 7 bases between. CDR3 in amino acids: CASSLSDEQFF. The CDR3 nucleotides read TGTGCCAGCAGTCTCTCGGATGAGCAGTTCTTC.